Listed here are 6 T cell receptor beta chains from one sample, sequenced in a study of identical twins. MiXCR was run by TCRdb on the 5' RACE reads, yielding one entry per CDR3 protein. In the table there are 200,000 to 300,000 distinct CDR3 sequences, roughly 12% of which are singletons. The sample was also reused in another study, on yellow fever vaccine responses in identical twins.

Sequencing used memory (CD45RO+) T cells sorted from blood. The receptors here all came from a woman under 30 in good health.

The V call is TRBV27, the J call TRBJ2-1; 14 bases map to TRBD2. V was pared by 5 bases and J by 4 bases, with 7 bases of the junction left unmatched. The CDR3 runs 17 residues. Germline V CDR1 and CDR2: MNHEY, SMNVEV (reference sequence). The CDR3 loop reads CASSPRLAGGIYNEQFF. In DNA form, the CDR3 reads TGTGCCAGCAGTCCCCGACTAGCGGGAGGGATTTACAATGAGCAGTTCTTC.

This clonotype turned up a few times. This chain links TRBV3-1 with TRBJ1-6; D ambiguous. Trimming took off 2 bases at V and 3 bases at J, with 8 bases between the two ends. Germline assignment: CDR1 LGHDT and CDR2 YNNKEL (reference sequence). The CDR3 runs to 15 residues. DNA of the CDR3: TGTGCCAGCAGCCAACAGTGGGACTATAATTCACCCCTCCACTTT. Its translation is CASSQQWDYNSPLHF.

CDR3 coding DNA: TGTGCCAGCAGCCAAGACCCTAGCGGGCTCTACGAGCAGTACTTC. Translation gives CASSQDPSGLYEQYF. This sequence joins TRBV3-1 and TRBJ2-7, with 8 nucleotides matching TRBD2. CDR1 and CDR2 (germline): LGHDT, YNNKEL (reference sequence). The CDR3 has 15 amino acids. Losses at the gene ends were 0 bases for V and 3 bases for J; bases not matched to a gene: 4.

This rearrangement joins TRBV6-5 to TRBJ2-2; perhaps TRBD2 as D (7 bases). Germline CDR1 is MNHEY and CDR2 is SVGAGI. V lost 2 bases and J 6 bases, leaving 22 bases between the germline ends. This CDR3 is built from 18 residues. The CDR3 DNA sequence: TGTGCCAGCAGTTACGACGGGACAAGGACGGGGGGAGCCGGGGAGCTGTTTTTT. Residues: CASSYDGTRTGGAGELFF.

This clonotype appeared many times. Written as DNA, the CDR3 is TGTGCCAGCAGCCAAGAAGGCAGGGGATTCAGCGATACGCAGTATTTT. The encoded protein is CASSQEGRGFSDTQYF. V and J are TRBV3-1 and TRBJ2-3, with TRBD1 as a possible D gene (6 bases). The ends were cut back, 0 bases at V and 6 bases at J, with 16 bases in the middle. The germline V gene has CDR1 LGHDT and CDR2 YNNKEL (reference sequence). The CDR3 has 16 residues.

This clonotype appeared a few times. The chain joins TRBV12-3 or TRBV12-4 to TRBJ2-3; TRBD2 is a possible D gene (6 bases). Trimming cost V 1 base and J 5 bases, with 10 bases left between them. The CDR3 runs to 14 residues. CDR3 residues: CASSLVGGGDTQYF. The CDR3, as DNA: TGTGCCAGCAGTTTAGTCGGGGGAGGAGATACGCAGTATTTT.